This is a list of T cell receptor beta chains from one sample in a study of beta chain features in type 1 diabetes. Sequencing was performed with immunoSEQ multiplex PCR; in TCRdb, only in-frame clones are kept and a portion is missing. The sample records roughly 450,000 clones, approximately 13% being singletons. The sequenced sample consisted of naive CD4+ T cells from blood. All receptors come from a man aged 30 to 45 in good health. Both conserved end residues are part of each CDR3. A D gene is named only where the DNA matches it firmly. The listing skips clone size in some rows; elsewhere it reads once, few, many or a size class.

DNA: TGTGCCAGCAGCGTCGGCCTCGCGACTGAAGCTTTCTTT; CDR3: CASSVGLATEAFF; J: TRBJ1-1; V: TRBV7-2; size: few; D: -
DNA: TGCGCCAGCAGCCCATCGGGACTACTCGGGGAGACCCAGTACTTC; CDR3: CASSPSGLLGETQYF; J: TRBJ2-5; V: TRBV5-1; size: few; D: TRBD2
DNA: TGTGCCAGCAGCCCTCGGTTGCTAGCGGAGTACAATGAGCAGTTCTTC; CDR3: CASSPRLLAEYNEQFF; J: TRBJ2-1; V: TRBV7-3; size: few; D: TRBD2
DNA: TGCAGCGTTGAGCTGAGACTAGCGGGAGTTTTCTTAGGCCAAGAGACCCAGTACTTC; CDR3: CSVELRLAGVFLGQETQYF; J: TRBJ2-5; V: TRBV29-1; size: few; D: TRBD2
DNA: TGTGCCAGCAGCTTGATGGGAGGGAGCGGGGCCGGGGAGCTGTTTTTT; CDR3: CASSLMGGSGAGELFF; J: TRBJ2-2; V: TRBV7-3; size: -; D: TRBD2
DNA: TGCAGCTACACCGCCTCTGGGGCCAACGTCCTGACTTTC; CDR3: CSYTASGANVLTF; J: TRBJ2-6; V: TRBV29-1; size: many; D: -
DNA: TGCGCCAGCAGCCAAGGGAAAGGTGTCACAGATACGCAGTATTTT; CDR3: CASSQGKGVTDTQYF; J: TRBJ2-3; V: TRBV4-3; size: -; D: -
DNA: TGTGCCAGCAGCTCGGGACCATACACAGATACGCAGTATTTT; CDR3: CASSSGPYTDTQYF; J: TRBJ2-3; V: TRBV7-8; size: -; D: -
DNA: TGCGCCAGCAGCCAACGAGGGACAGGTTCCTACAATGAGCAGTTCTTC; CDR3: CASSQRGTGSYNEQFF; J: TRBJ2-1; V: TRBV4-3; size: few; D: TRBD1
DNA: TGTGCCAGCTCGTACAGGGTGACGCGGGAGCTGAGCACGCAGTATTTT; CDR3: CASSYRVTRELSTQYF; J: TRBJ2-3; V: TRBV18; size: few; D: -
DNA: TGTGCCAGCAGGCTAGCGGGAGGGATAGATACGCAGTATTTT; CDR3: CASRLAGGIDTQYF; J: TRBJ2-3; V: TRBV7-2; size: -; D: TRBD2
DNA: TGTGCCAGCAGCTCAGGGGGCACAGATACGCAGTATTTT; CDR3: CASSSGGTDTQYF; J: TRBJ2-3; V: TRBV7-2; size: -; D: -
DNA: TGTGCCAGCTCACTTTCCCAGACAGTAGAGTATGGCTACACCTTC; CDR3: CASSLSQTVEYGYTF; J: TRBJ1-2; V: TRBV18; size: -; D: -
DNA: TGTGCCAGCAGCCGAGGAGAGGTTCCACGCACAGATACGCAGTATTTT; CDR3: CASSRGEVPRTDTQYF; J: TRBJ2-3; V: TRBV7-9; size: -; D: -
DNA: TGTGCCAGCTCACTCCAGGGGGCAAGCACAGATACGCAGTATTTT; CDR3: CASSLQGASTDTQYF; J: TRBJ2-3; V: TRBV18; size: few; D: TRBD1
DNA: TGTGCCTGGAGTTCGAATCCGACTAGTAGGTCCTACAATGAGCAGTTCTTC; CDR3: CAWSSNPTSRSYNEQFF; J: TRBJ2-1; V: TRBV30; size: -; D: -
DNA: TGTGCCAGCAGCTTGGCCCCGGGACAGATTAACCAAGAGACCCAGTACTTC; CDR3: CASSLAPGQINQETQYF; J: TRBJ2-5; V: TRBV5-4; size: few; D: TRBD1
DNA: TGTGCCAGCATAGCGGGGCAATCATACAATGAGCAGTTCTTC; CDR3: CASIAGQSYNEQFF; J: TRBJ2-1; V: TRBV2; size: few; D: TRBD2
DNA: TGTGCCAGCAGTTATACAGGGGGCGCTTGGGATACGCAGTATTTT; CDR3: CASSYTGGAWDTQYF; J: TRBJ2-3; V: TRBV7-2; size: -; D: TRBD1
DNA: TGTGCCAGCAGCCAAGCGCAGGGCGCGACGACCCAGTACTTC; CDR3: CASSQAQGATTQYF; J: TRBJ2-5; V: TRBV14; size: few; D: -
DNA: TGTGCCACCAGCATCTTAGCGGGAGGGCAGGGCGAGCAGTTCTTC; CDR3: CATSILAGGQGEQFF; J: TRBJ2-1; V: TRBV15; size: few; D: TRBD2
DNA: TGTGCCAGCTCACCACTTGGGACAGTGCGCAATTTGGAGACCCAGTACTTC; CDR3: CASSPLGTVRNLETQYF; J: TRBJ2-5; V: TRBV18; size: few; D: TRBD1
DNA: TGCGCCAGCAGCTCCACAGGGATGTGGGATCAGCCCCAGCATTTT; CDR3: CASSSTGMWDQPQHF; J: TRBJ1-5; V: TRBV5-1; size: -; D: -
DNA: TGCAGCGTTGAACCCAGGGACAGGGTTGGCGAGCAGTACTTC; CDR3: CSVEPRDRVGEQYF; J: TRBJ2-7; V: TRBV29-1; size: -; D: TRBD1
DNA: TGTGCCAGCAAAGTACGGGCAGCTAGTCGGGCAGATACGCAGTATTTT; CDR3: CASKVRAASRADTQYF; J: TRBJ2-3; V: TRBV27; size: -; D: -
DNA: TGTGCCAGCAGTGAGCTTGCGGGCGGATTCAGAGAGACCCAGTACTTC; CDR3: CASSELAGGFRETQYF; J: TRBJ2-5; V: TRBV2; size: few; D: -
DNA: TGCGCCAGCAGCCAGCGGACGGGACCCGGGGAGCTGTTTTTT; CDR3: CASSQRTGPGELFF; J: TRBJ2-2; V: TRBV4-3; size: few; D: -
DNA: TGTGCCAGCAGCGTACTTGGAGAGACCCAGTACTTC; CDR3: CASSVLGETQYF; J: TRBJ2-5; V: TRBV9; size: -; D: -
DNA: TGCGCCAGCAGCTTGGGCAGACTAGCTCGCGACAATGAGCAGTTCTTC; CDR3: CASSLGRLARDNEQFF; J: TRBJ2-1; V: TRBV5-1; size: -; D: TRBD2
DNA: TGTGCCAGCAGCTATCGACAGGCTGGGACCTACGAGCAGTACTTC; CDR3: CASSYRQAGTYEQYF; J: TRBJ2-7; V: TRBV7-2; size: few; D: -
DNA: TGTGCCAGTAGTAATCAGCGATATCAGCCCCAGCATTTT; CDR3: CASSNQRYQPQHF; J: TRBJ1-5; V: TRBV19; size: few; D: -
DNA: TGTGCCAGCAGCCAAGTATTGCAGGACGACAATGAGCAGTTCTTC; CDR3: CASSQVLQDDNEQFF; J: TRBJ2-1; V: TRBV14; size: few; D: -
DNA: TGCGCCAGCAGCATAGGACGGAGCCAAGAGACCCAGTACTTC; CDR3: CASSIGRSQETQYF; J: TRBJ2-5; V: TRBV5-1; size: few; D: -
DNA: TGTGCCACCTTTAGGGCGAAAAATGAGCAGTTCTTC; CDR3: CATFRAKNEQFF; J: TRBJ2-1; V: TRBV6-5; size: -; D: -
DNA: TGTGCCAGCAGCCGCCCGTTTAGGAACACTGAAGCTTTCTTT; CDR3: CASSRPFRNTEAFF; J: TRBJ1-1; V: TRBV7-2; size: -; D: -
DNA: TGTGCCAGCAGTGATGTGGGAGAGACCCAGTACTTC; CDR3: CASSDVGETQYF; J: TRBJ2-5; V: TRBV2; size: few; D: -
DNA: TGTGCCAGCAGCTTGGAAGGAGTGCCGGAGCAGTTCTTC; CDR3: CASSLEGVPEQFF; J: TRBJ2-1; V: TRBV5-4; size: -; D: -
DNA: TGTGCCTGGAGTCTTGGAAGGATGAACACTGAAGCTTTCTTT; CDR3: CAWSLGRMNTEAFF; J: TRBJ1-1; V: TRBV30; size: few; D: -
DNA: TGCAGCGTTGAAGATCTTCTCAGTTACGAAGCTTTCTTT; CDR3: CSVEDLLSYEAFF; J: TRBJ1-1; V: TRBV29-1; size: -; D: -
DNA: TGCGCCAGCAGCTTGTTCACAGACTACAATGAGCAGTTCTTC; CDR3: CASSLFTDYNEQFF; J: TRBJ2-1; V: TRBV5-1; size: -; D: -
DNA: TGCAGCGTTGAACGGCAGGCTAACTATGGCTACACCTTC; CDR3: CSVERQANYGYTF; J: TRBJ1-2; V: TRBV29-1; size: many; D: -
DNA: TGTGCCAGCAGCTTGGGGACTTTAAGGGATACGCAGTATTTT; CDR3: CASSLGTLRDTQYF; J: TRBJ2-3; V: TRBV7-8; size: few; D: -
DNA: TGTGCCAGCAGCGTAGGGACAGATCCCTATGGCTACACCTTC; CDR3: CASSVGTDPYGYTF; J: TRBJ1-2; V: TRBV9; size: few; D: -
DNA: TGTGCCAGCAGTTACAGTCAGAGGGAGTACACCGGGGAGCTGTTTTTT; CDR3: CASSYSQREYTGELFF; J: TRBJ2-2; V: TRBV6-5; size: -; D: -
DNA: TGTGCCAGCAGCTCTGGGACTAGCGGACACACAGATACGCAGTATTTT; CDR3: CASSSGTSGHTDTQYF; J: TRBJ2-3; V: TRBV7-2; size: -; D: TRBD2
DNA: TGTGCCAGTAGTATCCCCCTCGGGGGGGCGAGAGGCTACACCTTC; CDR3: CASSIPLGGARGYTF; J: TRBJ1-2; V: TRBV19; size: -; D: -
DNA: TGTGCCAGCAGCGTAGCATGGGAGAGCTCCTATAATTCACCCCTCCACTTT; CDR3: CASSVAWESSYNSPLHF; J: TRBJ1-6; V: TRBV9; size: -; D: -
DNA: TGCAGCGTTGACGGCGGGGGCTCCTACAATGAGCAGTTCTTC; CDR3: CSVDGGGSYNEQFF; J: TRBJ2-1; V: TRBV29-1; size: few; D: TRBD2
DNA: TGCGCCAGCAGCCAAGGCTTGCAGGGCTGGTACGAGCAGTACTTC; CDR3: CASSQGLQGWYEQYF; J: TRBJ2-7; V: TRBV4-3; size: few; D: -
DNA: TGTGCCTGGAGTGTACGGGACACCGGGGAGCTGTTTTTT; CDR3: CAWSVRDTGELFF; J: TRBJ2-2; V: TRBV30; size: few; D: -
DNA: TGTGCCAGCCGGATACAGGGTGCCCCCTACAATGAGCAGTTCTTC; CDR3: CASRIQGAPYNEQFF; J: TRBJ2-1; V: TRBV25-1; size: -; D: -
DNA: TGTGCCTGGAGTGCCCGGGCGAGCCGGGGATATAGCAATCAGCCCCAGCATTTT; CDR3: CAWSARASRGYSNQPQHF; J: TRBJ1-5; V: TRBV30; size: few; D: -
DNA: TGCAGCGTTCCGGACTGGCGGGGTGAGCAGTTCTTC; CDR3: CSVPDWRGEQFF; J: TRBJ2-1; V: TRBV29-1; size: few; D: -
DNA: TGCGCCAGCAGACTGGGACTAGGCTTTGAAGCTTTCTTT; CDR3: CASRLGLGFEAFF; J: TRBJ1-1; V: TRBV5-1; size: -; D: -
DNA: TGTGCCAGCAGCATTGGACTAGCGGGAACAGAGACCCAGTACTTC; CDR3: CASSIGLAGTETQYF; J: TRBJ2-5; V: TRBV5-4; size: -; D: TRBD2
DNA: TGTGCCAGTAGCAGCGATTTGGTCAGGGGGAATTCACCCCTCCACTTT; CDR3: CASSSDLVRGNSPLHF; J: TRBJ1-6; V: TRBV19; size: -; D: TRBD1
DNA: TGTGCCAGCAGTCCTGACGAAGAGCAGTTCTTC; CDR3: CASSPDEEQFF; J: TRBJ2-1; V: TRBV7-9; size: -; D: -
DNA: TGTGCCAGCAGCCAAGTTAACACTGAGGGCTATGGCTACACCTTC; CDR3: CASSQVNTEGYGYTF; J: TRBJ1-2; V: TRBV4-2; size: few; D: -
DNA: TGTGCCAGCAGACGGACGACAGGGGTTGGAGAGACCCAGTACTTC; CDR3: CASRRTTGVGETQYF; J: TRBJ2-5; V: TRBV11-2; size: -; D: TRBD1